These 26 T cell receptor beta chains were all obtained from the same sample, sequenced in a study of blood T cell repertoires in COVID-19. Generated by immunoSEQ multiplex PCR, the TCRdb table keeps only in-frame clones and is missing some. The sample holds roughly 180,000 clones, roughly four fifths seen once. Source material: PBMCs or T cells enriched from blood (not recorded which). The receptor source for this set is a man in his forties or fifties who had recovered from COVID-19.

The chain employs TRBV6-5 and TRBJ2-5, with TRBD1 identical over 8 bases. Germline V gene lookup returns CDR1 MNHEY and CDR2 SVGAGI. The CDR3 extends over 16 amino acids. With V trimmed by 1 base and J by 6 bases, 10 bases remained unmatched. The DNA of the CDR3 is TGTGCCAGCAGTTACTGGGCAGGGGGCGTAAAACAGACCCAGTACTTC. It yields the protein CASSYWAGGVKQTQYF.

In regard to this clone: Other DNA sequences in the same sample also yield this CDR3. This rearrangement joins TRBV5-1 to TRBJ2-1, with 9 bases fitting TRBD2. Germline lookup yields CDR1 SGHRS and CDR2 YFSETQ. This CDR3 has 14 amino acids. The junction had 2 bases not matched to a gene; V was cut back by 2 bases and J by 5 bases. Here the CDR3 DNA reads TGCGCCAGCAGCTTCTTAGCGGGAGACAATGAGCAGTTCTTC. It specifies CASSFLAGDNEQFF. Complete variable domain (other parts from reference TRBV5-1 and TRBJ2-1): KAGVTQTPRYLIKTRGQQVTLSCSPISGHRSVSWYQQTPGQGLQFLFEYFSETQRNKGNFPGRFSGRQFSNSRSEMNVSTLELGDSALYLCASSFLAGDNEQFFGPGTRLTVL.

The chain is built from TRBV9 and TRBJ1-1; D is possibly TRBD1 (5 bases). The CDR3 covers 16 residues. CDR1 is SGDLS and CDR2 is YYNGEE in the germline V gene. V lost 2 bases to trimming and J lost 4 bases, with 18 bases between them. The CDR3 sequence is CASSVEPYRLGTEAFF. The CDR3 DNA reads as TGTGCCAGCAGCGTCGAGCCGTACAGGTTGGGCACTGAAGCTTTCTTT.

The chain combines TRBV7-9 with TRBJ2-5; 9 nucleotides match TRBD1. Germline-derived CDR1 and CDR2 are SEHNR and FQNEAQ (reference sequence). Trimming at V came to 6 bases and at J to 5 bases, leaving 7 bases not matched to a gene. The CDR3 runs to 14 residues. CDR3 nucleotide sequence: TGTGCCAGCAGTCCACAGGGGGCCGGGGAGACCCAGTACTTC. This sequence encodes CASSPQGAGETQYF.

This clone showed up just a few times. J is TRBJ1-4 and V is TRBV29-1; weak D call: TRBD1 (5 bases). Germline lookup yields CDR1 SQVTM and CDR2 ANQGSEA. This CDR3 is 13 amino acids long. The V and J ends lost 7 bases and 5 bases respectively, with 14 bases between them. The CDR3 reads CSAANRPNEKLFF. In DNA form, the CDR3 reads TGCAGCGCTGCCAACAGGCCCAATGAAAAACTGTTTTTT.

The chain employs TRBV9 and TRBJ2-7, with 7 nucleotides matching TRBD2. CDR1 is SGDLS and CDR2 is YYNGEE in the germline V gene. This CDR3 has 17 amino acids. V trimming: 0 bases; J trimming: 4 bases; junction bases outside the gene matches: 13. The CDR3: CASSVGPTGTIGYEQYF. CDR3 coding DNA: TGTGCCAGCAGCGTAGGTCCAACCGGGACTATAGGGTACGAGCAGTACTTC.

This clone has a handful of counts. V and J are TRBV4-1 and TRBJ1-1; D gene ambiguous. Germline V gene sequence: CDR1 MGHRA, CDR2 YSYEKL. With 0 bases removed from V and 4 bases from J, the gap between germline ends came to 18 bases. The CDR3 is 17 residues long. In DNA, the CDR3 is TGCGCCAGCAGCCAAGATGAGCAACGGCTTCCGGGCACTGAAGCTTTCTTT. Protein sequence: CASSQDEQRLPGTEAFF.

V and J are TRBV3-1 (or the pseudogene TRBV3-2) and TRBJ1-1; unclear D gene. The CDR3 loop spans 11 amino acids. Germline V CDR1 and CDR2: LGHDT, YNNKEL (reference sequence). Between the trimmed V and J ends, which lost 7 bases and 7 bases, there was a span of 10 bases. CDR3 sequence (DNA): TGTGCCAGCACCGCCTACGATGAAGCTTTCTTT. This encodes CASTAYDEAFF.

There are a few counts of this clone. V and J are TRBV7-2 and TRBJ2-7; 9 bases align to TRBD1. V lost 5 bases to trimming and J lost 2 bases; unmatched junction nucleotides: 4. In germline, CDR1 is SGHTA, CDR2 FQGNSA. The CDR3 loop spans 14 amino acids. The CDR3 DNA follows: TGTGCCAGCAGCCCGCGACAGGGGGCCTACGAGCAGTACTTC. Translation gives CASSPRQGAYEQYF.

The chain combines TRBV3-1 (or the pseudogene TRBV3-2) with TRBJ1-1; weak D call: TRBD1 (5 bases). Trimming removed 5 bases from V and 2 bases from J, with 9 bases in between. The germline V gene encodes CDR1 LGHDT and CDR2 YNNKEL (reference sequence). The CDR3 runs to 13 residues. The CDR3: CASSFDSNTEAFF. Written as DNA, the CDR3 is TGTGCCAGCAGCTTCGACAGCAACACTGAAGCTTTCTTT.

For this clone: The sample has other DNA sequences that encode this CDR3 too. The chain has TRBV19 and TRBJ1-1; 7 bases agree with TRBD1. V trimming: 5 bases; J trimming: 0 bases; junction bases outside the gene matches: 3. This CDR3 spans 14 amino acids. Germline CDR1 LNHDA, CDR2 SQIVND (reference sequence). CDR3 protein: CASSWDSLNTEAFF. The CDR3 bases are TGTGCCAGTAGTTGGGACAGCTTGAACACTGAAGCTTTCTTT.

The chain links TRBV27 to TRBJ1-5, with 7 bases aligning to TRBD1. The CDR3 is 17 residues long. V was pared by 6 bases and J by 1 base, with 12 bases of the junction left unmatched. Germline assignment: CDR1 MNHEY and CDR2 SMNVEV (reference sequence). CDR3 DNA sequence: TGTGCCAGCAGCCATAGGGGGCCGGGGGCGAGCAATCAGCCCCAGCATTTT. Protein product: CASSHRGPGASNQPQHF.

V usage is TRBV7-8 and J usage is TRBJ1-4; perhaps TRBD1 as D (5 bases). This CDR3 is 14 amino acids long. The V end lost 8 bases, the J end lost 1 base, and 11 bases lay between the germline ends. Looked up from germline, CDR1 is SGHVS and CDR2 is FQNEAQ. The DNA of the CDR3 is TGTGCCAGCGCGGGGGGGGGAACTAATGAAAAACTGTTTTTT. Protein product: CASAGGGTNEKLFF.

The V call is TRBV6-2 or TRBV6-3, the J call TRBJ2-1, with a tentative D call TRBD2 (6 bases). The CDR3 loop spans 13 amino acids. Germline CDR1 is MNHEY and CDR2 is SVGEGT. The germline V and J ends were trimmed by 5 bases and 5 bases, with 10 bases remaining between them. CDR3 DNA sequence: TGTGCCAGCAGTAAGGCGGGAAACAATGAGCAGTTCTTC. Translation gives CASSKAGNNEQFF.

This chain connects TRBV5-4 to TRBJ1-4, with 7 bases that match TRBD1. The germline gives CDR1 SGHNT, CDR2 YYREEE (reference sequence). This CDR3 has 15 amino acids. V shed 4 bases, J shed 8 bases, and the junction held 11 bases outside the gene matches. CDR3 nucleotides: TGTGCCAGCAGCGGCCCGGGACAGCATGAGGAAAAACTGTTTTTT. Its translation is CASSGPGQHEEKLFF.

The chain links TRBV6-1 to TRBJ1-4; 8 bases match TRBD1. With 2 bases clipped from V and 5 bases from J, the junction kept 4 bases outside the gene matches. This CDR3 has 15 residues. Germline V gene data show CDR1 as MNHNS and CDR2 as SASEGT. CDR3 sequence: CASSEQGAGNEKLFF. The CDR3 DNA is TGTGCCAGCAGTGAACAGGGGGCAGGGAATGAAAAACTGTTTTTT.

The V and J genes are TRBV9 and TRBJ2-3, with 15 bases lining up with TRBD2. The trim removed 4 bases at V and 15 bases at J, leaving 12 bases unmatched. Per germline, CDR1 SGDLS and CDR2 YYNGEE. The CDR3 is 15 residues long. The CDR3 nucleotides are TGTGCCAGCAGCCCGGAGCCGGGACTAGCGGGAGGAGGATATTTT. Translating it yields CASSPEPGLAGGGYF.

This clone was counted once. The genes are TRBV7-3 and TRBJ2-5; 12 bases agree with TRBD2. V dropped 5 bases and J dropped 5; count of bases not matched to a gene: 6. The germline gives CDR1 SGHTA, CDR2 FQGTGA. The CDR3 contains 15 residues. The CDR3 loop is CASSTTSGRGETQYF. The CDR3 DNA is TGTGCCAGCAGCACGACTAGCGGGAGAGGGGAGACCCAGTACTTC.

The V gene is TRBV2, the J gene TRBJ1-1; 9 nucleotides agree with TRBD1. CDR3 length: 15 amino acids. The germline V gene encodes CDR1 SNHLY and CDR2 FYNNEI. V gave up 3 bases and J gave up 8 bases; unmatched junction bases: 10. CDR3 sequence reads: CASSDGPNRGLEAFF. DNA of the CDR3: TGTGCCAGCAGTGATGGACCAAACAGGGGGCTAGAAGCTTTCTTT.

The chain links TRBV20-1 to TRBJ1-5; D is unclear. Per germline, CDR1 DFQATT and CDR2 SNEGSKA (reference sequence). Trimming shortened V by 3 bases and J by 3 bases, and 18 bases separated the two germline ends. There are 16 residues in the CDR3. CDR3 DNA: TGCAGTGCTAGTTTATATGGTGGAACTAACAATCAGCCCCAGCATTTT. Its translation: CSASLYGGTNNQPQHF.

This clone has just one count. The rearrangement joins TRBV7-2 to TRBJ1-4; TRBD1 agrees at 9 bases. After removal of 6 bases from V and 6 bases from J, the junction contained 8 bases not matched to a gene. Germline CDR1 is SGHTA and CDR2 is FQGNSA. This CDR3 region has 15 residues. CDR3 in amino acids: CASSFHRGQDEKLFF. In DNA form, the CDR3 reads TGTGCCAGCAGTTTTCACAGGGGGCAAGATGAAAAACTGTTTTTT.

As DNA, the CDR3 is TGCGCCAGCAGCGAACAGGGGGCGGACACCATATATTTT. Translation gives CASSEQGADTIYF. The rearrangement links TRBV5-1 to TRBJ1-3; 9 bases fit TRBD1. V was pared by 4 bases and J by 8 bases, with 4 bases of the junction left unmatched. The CDR3 totals 13 residues. The germline V gene encodes CDR1 SGHRS and CDR2 YFSETQ. Filled out from reference TRBV5-1 and TRBJ1-3, the complete variable domain reads KAGVTQTPRYLIKTRGQQVTLSCSPISGHRSVSWYQQTPGQGLQFLFEYFSETQRNKGNFPGRFSGRQFSNSRSEMNVSTLELGDSALYLCASSEQGADTIYFGEGSWLTVV.

Here the CDR3 DNA reads TGCGCCAGCAGCCAGGACAGTCCCAATCAGCCCCAGCATTTT. It translates to CASSQDSPNQPQHF. V usage is TRBV5-1 and J usage is TRBJ1-5; possibly TRBD1 for D (6 bases). Trimming pared 4 bases from V and 3 bases from J, leaving 11 bases between. Per the germline V gene, CDR1 is SGHRS and CDR2 is YFSETQ. This CDR3 has 14 residues.

This clone was detected ten times or more. V and J are TRBV12-5 and TRBJ1-1; 7 positions match TRBD1. Trimming at V came to 5 bases and at J to 3 bases, leaving 6 bases not matched to a gene. Germline CDR1 is LGHNT and CDR2 is FRNRAP. The CDR3 spans 14 residues. The CDR3 loop is CASGKGAVDTEAFF. The CDR3 DNA follows: TGTGCTAGTGGTAAGGGGGCGGTGGACACTGAAGCTTTCTTT.

The chain has TRBV5-1 and TRBJ1-2, with D unclear. Germline loops: CDR1 SGHRS, CDR2 YFSETQ. This CDR3 region has 13 residues. The V and J ends lost 3 bases and 5 bases respectively, with 11 bases between them. The CDR3 bases are TGCGCCAGCAGCTCGACTGATTTTTATGGCTACACCTTC. Its translation is CASSSTDFYGYTF.

This rearrangement joins TRBV12-3 or TRBV12-4 to TRBJ1-1; TRBD1 might be the D (6 bases). This CDR3 contains 13 residues. V was shortened by 6 bases and J by 2 bases, with 10 bases between the two germline ends. The CDR3 here is CASRVQGNTEAFF. DNA for the CDR3: TGTGCCAGCAGAGTACAGGGAAACACTGAAGCTTTCTTT.